Following are 30 T cell receptor beta chains from one sample sequenced in a study of cytomegalovirus exposure and HLA in healthy donors (dated by TCRdb to 2015 to 2018). Libraries came from the immunoSEQ multiplex PCR assay. This is the immuneACCESS table as TCRdb keeps it, with only in-frame sequences that have V and J called. A part of the clones is gone; compared with another copy, unresolved V genes explain less than half, and the rest is unexplained. The sample table holds about 130,000 clones, of which around 90% were seen once. In total, the top ten clones hold 1.5% to 2.5% of the sample. Material: PBMCs. These receptors were collected from a young woman in good health and CMV-seronegative.

The chain carries TRBV7-9 and TRBJ1-2; D possibly corresponds to TRBD1 (6 bases). Looked up from germline, CDR1 is SEHNR and CDR2 is FQNEAQ (reference sequence). This CDR3 is built from 16 residues. V was trimmed by 1 base and J by 2 bases, leaving 14 bases between them. The CDR3 DNA reads TGTGCCAGCAGCTTAGGGGTCCCGACAGGAAACTATGGCTACACCTTC. It specifies CASSLGVPTGNYGYTF.

This clone has just a few counts. This chain links TRBV18 with TRBJ2-7; tentative D call: TRBD2 (6 bases). The germline V gene encodes CDR1 KGHSH and CDR2 LQKENI. CDR3 length: 14 residues. V shed 2 bases and J shed 3 bases, with 11 bases lying between them. The CDR3 region has the DNA TGTGCCAGCTCACCAATAGCGGAGAACTACGAGCAGTACTTC. It encodes CASSPIAENYEQYF. The full variable domain, rest sourced from reference TRBV18 and TRBJ2-7, is NAGVMQNPRHLVRRRGQEARLRCSPMKGHSHVYWYRQLPEEGLKFMVYLQKENIIDESGMPKERFSAEFPKEGPSILRIQQVVRGDSAAYFCASSPIAENYEQYFGPGTRLTVT.

This clone has only one observation. The chain combines TRBV10-1 with TRBJ2-1; D not certain. V lost 10 bases, J lost 8 bases, and 18 bases lay in between. The CDR3 covers 13 residues. Germline V gene data show CDR1 as WNHNN and CDR2 as SYGVQD (reference sequence). The chain's CDR3 is CATSLTPGHEQFF. CDR3 nucleotide sequence: TGCGCCACCTCACTTACCCCAGGCCATGAGCAGTTCTTC.

V and J are TRBV6-1 and TRBJ2-7; 7 positions agree with TRBD1. Germline lookup yields CDR1 MNHNS and CDR2 SASEGT. Trimming took 6 bases from V and 3 from J; bases not matched to a gene: 8. The CDR3 length is 14 residues. This CDR3 reads CASSRQGALYEQYF. DNA for the CDR3: TGTGCCAGCAGCAGACAGGGTGCTCTCTACGAGCAGTACTTC.

The chain uses TRBV5-1 and TRBJ2-3, with a weak D call TRBD1 (6 bases). V was cut by 1 base and J by 0 bases, with 21 bases left in between. The V gene's germline CDR1 is SGHRS and CDR2 YFSETQ. This CDR3 is built from 19 residues. As DNA, the CDR3 is TGCGCCAGCAGCTTGACGGCCCCCGGGACATTCTCTAGCACAGATACGCAGTATTTT. This codes for CASSLTAPGTFSSTDTQYF.

The genes are TRBV18 and TRBJ2-2, with D possibly TRBD2 on 6 matching bases. Germline values: CDR1 KGHSH, CDR2 LQKENI. V shed 8 bases and J shed 6 bases, with 13 bases lying between them. This CDR3 contains 13 residues. In DNA form, the CDR3 reads TGTGCCAGCCACCCCGGAGGGCCCGGGGAGCTGTTTTTT. Protein sequence: CASHPGGPGELFF.

The gene calls are TRBV2 and TRBJ2-1; 13 bases map to TRBD2. V gave up 3 bases and J gave up 4 bases; unmatched junction bases: 9. The CDR3 is 18 amino acids. CDR1 and CDR2 from the germline V gene are SNHLY and FYNNEI. CDR3: CASSDPGLAGDRYNEQFF. CDR3 nucleotides: TGTGCCAGCAGTGATCCCGGACTAGCGGGAGACAGGTACAATGAGCAGTTCTTC.

The J gene is TRBJ2-7, the V gene TRBV10-1; TRBD1 matches 8 bases. Germline CDR1 reads WNHNN; CDR2 reads SYGVQD (reference sequence). The CDR3 has 13 residues. The V segment lost 7 bases and the J segment 3 bases; nucleotides outside the gene matches: 5. CDR3 nucleotides: TGCGCCAGCACCGGGACAGGATGCTACGAGCAGTACTTC. Protein product: CASTGTGCYEQYF.

The chain recombines TRBV28 with TRBJ1-3; D is unclear. Trimming removed 1 base from V and 2 bases from J, with 6 bases in between. The CDR3 extends over 14 amino acids. CDR1 is MDHEN, CDR2 SYDVKM, per germline. In nucleotides, the CDR3 is TGTGCCAGCAGTTTATCGACTCCTGGAAACACCATATATTTT. Residues: CASSLSTPGNTIYF. Complete variable domain (other parts from reference TRBV28 and TRBJ1-3): DVKVTQSSRYLVKRTGEKVFLECVQDMDHENMFWYRQDPGLGLRLIYFSYDVKMKEKGDIPEGYSVSREKKERFSLILESASTNQTSMYLCASSLSTPGNTIYFGEGSWLTVV.

The chain links TRBV19 to TRBJ1-2; perhaps TRBD1 as D (6 bases). The germline V gene encodes CDR1 LNHDA and CDR2 SQIVND (reference sequence). The CDR3 loop spans 13 amino acids. Trimming pared 8 bases from V and 8 bases from J, leaving 18 bases between. CDR3 DNA: TGTGCCAGTGTCACCAGGGGAGGGCAAGGCTACACCTTC. It translates to CASVTRGGQGYTF.

J is TRBJ1-1 and V is TRBV15; 8 nucleotides match TRBD1. This CDR3 has 13 amino acids. V lost 5 bases, J lost 7 bases, and 6 bases stayed unmatched. Germline lookup yields CDR1 LNHNV and CDR2 YYDKDF (reference sequence). The CDR3 DNA follows: TGTGCCACCAGCGGACAGGGAAAAGTTGAAGCTTTCTTT. Protein product: CATSGQGKVEAFF.

The chain couples TRBV29-1 to TRBJ1-3, with 12 bases fitting TRBD1. The CDR3 is made up of 15 amino acids. Germline CDR1 is SQVTM and CDR2 is ANQGSEA. V lost 4 bases, J lost 4 bases, and 5 bases stayed unmatched. The CDR3 coding sequence is TGCAGCGTTGGGGGACAGGGGGCGAGAGGAAACACCATATATTTT. Translation: CSVGGQGARGNTIYF. The full variable domain, rest sourced from reference TRBV29-1 and TRBJ1-3, is SAVISQKPSRDICQRGTSLTIQCQVDSQVTMMFWYRQQPGQSLTLIATANQGSEATYESGFVIDKFPISRPNLTFSTLTVSNMSPEDSSIYLCSVGGQGARGNTIYFGEGSWLTVV.

V is TRBV7-2 and J is TRBJ2-1; maybe TRBD1 (5 bases). This CDR3 is 15 amino acids long. V was cut by 5 bases and J by 1 base, with 12 bases left in between. Looked up from germline, CDR1 is SGHTA and CDR2 is FQGNSA. This CDR3 is CASSQGVLSYNEQFF. The CDR3 region has the DNA TGTGCCAGCAGCCAAGGGGTCTTGTCCTACAATGAGCAGTTCTTC.

The J gene is TRBJ2-2, the V gene TRBV5-1, with 9 bases that match TRBD2. The trim removed 2 bases at V and 3 bases at J, leaving 5 bases unmatched. The V gene's germline CDR1 is SGHRS and CDR2 YFSETQ. This CDR3 spans 16 amino acids. In DNA, the CDR3 is TGCGCCAGCAGCTTTAGCGGGAGCGGGTACACCGGGGAGCTGTTTTTT. This translates into CASSFSGSGYTGELFF.

The J gene is TRBJ2-7, the V gene TRBV11-3; D not certain. With 1 base removed from V and 3 bases from J, the gap between germline ends came to 7 bases. Looked up from germline, CDR1 is SGHNT and CDR2 is YENEEA. This CDR3 spans 13 amino acids. As DNA, the CDR3 is TGTGCCAGCAGCTTAGTTCCGGGCTACGAGCAGTACTTC. This encodes CASSLVPGYEQYF.

This rearrangement joins TRBV11-2 to TRBJ2-7, with TRBD1 matching over 9 bases. CDR3 length: 13 amino acids. Germline V gene lookup returns CDR1 SGHAT and CDR2 FQNNGV. V shed 5 bases and J 6 bases; nucleotides not matched to a gene: 5. Here the CDR3 DNA reads TGTGCCAGCAGCCTATTGACAGGGGGCGAGCAGTACTTC. It is translated as CASSLLTGGEQYF.

The V call is TRBV6-1, the J call TRBJ2-1; TRBD2 matches 11 bases. CDR1 is MNHNS and CDR2 is SASEGT in the germline V gene. V lost 0 bases to trimming and J lost 7 bases; unmatched junction nucleotides: 11. There are 18 residues in the CDR3. The CDR3 loop reads CASSEALLRTSGWNEQFF. The CDR3 region has the DNA TGTGCCAGCAGTGAAGCGCTTCTACGGACTAGCGGGTGGAATGAGCAGTTCTTC.

The V and J genes are TRBV11-3 and TRBJ2-3; the match to TRBD1 covers 7 bases. V lost 2 bases, J lost 0 bases, and 8 bases stayed unmatched. Germline CDR1 SGHNT, CDR2 YENEEA. The CDR3 is 17 amino acids. The CDR3 DNA follows: TGTGCCAGCAGCTTACTCGGACAGGACCCTAGCACAGATACGCAGTATTTT. It specifies CASSLLGQDPSTDTQYF. Complete variable domain (other parts from reference TRBV11-3 and TRBJ2-3): EAGVVQSPRYKIIEKKQPVAFWCNPISGHNTLYWYLQNLGQGPELLIRYENEEAVDDSQLPKDRFSAERLKGVDSTLKIQPAELGDSAVYLCASSLLGQDPSTDTQYFGPGTRLTVL.

This chain joins TRBV6-6 and TRBJ2-5; D is unclear. Germline CDR1 reads MNHNY; CDR2 reads SVGAGI (reference sequence). Between the trimmed V and J ends, which lost 4 bases and 5 bases, there was a span of 8 bases. CDR3 size: 12 residues. Here the CDR3 reads CASSLGHETQYF. CDR3 in DNA: TGTGCCAGCAGTTTGGGCCATGAGACCCAGTACTTC.

The table lists this clone with a few counts. This chain joins TRBV11-3 and TRBJ2-7, with TRBD2 as a possible D gene (5 bases). The V and J ends lost 3 bases and 1 base respectively, with 13 bases between them. This CDR3 spans 15 amino acids. The germline V gene has CDR1 SGHNT and CDR2 YENEEA. In DNA, the CDR3 is TGTGCCAGCAGCTTGCTAGCCGGACTGTCCTACGAGCAGTACTTC. This translates into CASSLLAGLSYEQYF.

This rearrangement joins TRBV27 to TRBJ2-7; maybe TRBD2 (6 bases). Trimming shortened V by 6 bases and J by 4 bases, and 13 bases separated the two germline ends. The CDR3 is made up of 13 amino acids. Germline assignment: CDR1 MNHEY and CDR2 SMNVEV (reference sequence). The CDR3 DNA sequence: TGTGCCAGCAGGGGGGGTATGATGTACGAGCAGTACTTC. This sequence encodes CASRGGMMYEQYF.

The rearrangement joins TRBV6-6 to TRBJ1-5; unclear D gene. The germline V gene has CDR1 MNHNY and CDR2 SVGAGI (reference sequence). Trimming stripped 5 bases from V and 2 bases from J, with 7 bases between. The CDR3 totals 13 residues. CDR3 amino acids: CASSMGGNQPQHF. The DNA for the CDR3 is TGTGCCAGCAGTATGGGCGGCAATCAGCCCCAGCATTTT.

CDR3: CASSFKRESFYNEQFF. As DNA, the CDR3 is TGTGCCAGCAGCTTCAAGCGGGAGAGCTTCTACAATGAGCAGTTCTTC. This sequence joins TRBV7-8 and TRBJ2-1, with TRBD2 identical over 8 bases. The V gene end was trimmed by 3 bases and the J gene end by 3 bases; junction bases not matched to a gene: 7. The length of the CDR3 is 16 residues. Germline-derived CDR1 and CDR2 are SGHVS and FQNEAQ.

The rearrangement links TRBV28 to TRBJ2-1; D perhaps matches TRBD2 (6 bases). The length of the CDR3 is 16 residues. V lost 4 bases and J 1 base, leaving 14 bases between the germline ends. Per germline, CDR1 MDHEN and CDR2 SYDVKM. The CDR3 region is CASSYAGIVSYNEQFF. DNA for the CDR3: TGTGCCAGCAGTTACGCGGGGATTGTATCCTACAATGAGCAGTTCTTC.

The V and J genes are TRBV7-9 and TRBJ2-4; 7 bases are a match to TRBD2. The CDR3 loop spans 17 amino acids. From germline, CDR1 is SEHNR and CDR2 FQNEAQ (reference sequence). V trimming: 5 bases; J trimming: 4 bases; junction bases outside the gene matches: 14. The CDR3 DNA reads TGTGCCAGCAGCGAGTCTCTTACTAGCGCCGAGAAAAACATTCAGTACTTC. The encoded protein is CASSESLTSAEKNIQYF.

The chain uses TRBV5-4 and TRBJ2-1, with 11 bases that match TRBD2. This CDR3 region has 16 residues. The trim removed 0 bases at V and 3 bases at J, leaving 2 bases unmatched. Germline CDR1 reads SGHNT; CDR2 reads YYREEE (reference sequence). The CDR3 loop is CASSLASGRNYNEQFF. In nucleotides, the CDR3 is TGTGCCAGCAGCTTGGCTAGCGGGAGGAACTACAATGAGCAGTTCTTC. The whole variable domain, remainder taken from reference TRBV5-4 and TRBJ2-1, is ETGVTQSPTHLIKTRGQQVTLRCSSQSGHNTVSWYQQALGQGPQFIFQYYREEENGRGNFPPRFSGLQFPNYSSELNVNALELDDSALYLCASSLASGRNYNEQFFGPGTRLTVL.

The chain recombines TRBV4-1 with TRBJ1-5; 7 bases map to TRBD1. CDR3 length equals 14 residues. In germline, CDR1 is MGHRA, CDR2 YSYEKL. The J segment lost 2 bases and the V segment lost 6 bases, leaving 4 bases of the junction unmatched. The CDR3 DNA reads TGCGCCAGCAGTCGCGGACAGGGCAATCAGCCCCAGCATTTT. Its protein product is CASSRGQGNQPQHF.

Comments on this clone: One end of the junction is discordant with germline, which a read error may explain. The chain employs TRBV30 and TRBJ2-1; 10 bases line up with TRBD2. Germline V gene data show CDR1 as GTSNPN and CDR2 as SVGIG (reference sequence). The CDR3 contains 14 residues. CDR3 nucleotides: TGTACCTGGACGTGGACTAGCGGATACAATGAGCAGTTCTTC. Translation: CTWTWTSGYNEQFF.

This clone has just one count. The chain employs TRBV29-1 and TRBJ1-2; maybe TRBD1 (6 bases). The V gene lost 8 bases and the J gene lost 7 bases, with 17 bases spanning the gap. Germline V gene data show CDR1 as SQVTM and CDR2 as ANQGSEA. The CDR3 length is 12 residues. For the CDR3, the DNA is TGCAGCACAGATGGGGGGGCCGGTGGCTACACCTTC. Encoded protein: CSTDGGAGGYTF. Based on the CDR3 plus reference TRBV29-1 and TRBJ1-2, the full variable domain is SAVISQKPSRDICQRGTSLTIQCQVDSQVTMMFWYRQQPGQSLTLIATANQGSEATYESGFVIDKFPISRPNLTFSTLTVSNMSPEDSSIYLCSTDGGAGGYTFGSGTRLTVV.

This sequence joins TRBV7-2 and TRBJ2-1; 10 bases are a match to TRBD2. The CDR3 is made up of 12 amino acids. The V gene's germline CDR1 is SGHTA and CDR2 FQGNSA. Trimming cost V 5 bases and J 12 bases; bases outside gene matches: 4. This chain's CDR3 is CASSPLAGGQFF. DNA for the CDR3: TGTGCCAGCAGCCCGTTAGCGGGAGGGCAGTTCTTC. Based on the CDR3 plus reference TRBV7-2 and TRBJ2-1, the full variable domain is GAGVSQSPSNKVTEKGKDVELRCDPISGHTALYWYRQSLGQGLEFLIYFQGNSAPDKSGLPSDRFSAERTGGSVSTLTIQRTQQEDSAVYLCASSPLAGGQFFGPGTRLTVL.